This is a list of T cell receptor beta chains from one sample in a study of a mutant IDH1 vaccine in newly diagnosed glioma. Their antigens remain unidentified. Libraries were prepared by immunoSEQ multiplex PCR; TCRdb keeps only in-frame clonotypes and omits some of them. The data show just under 70,000 clones, with about four fifths seen just once and about 12% held by the top ten. Sequencing used PBMCs, obtained from a glioma patient whose treatment included an IDH1 peptide vaccine. All receptors come from a man aged 18 to 29 with glioma. CDR3s leave out the opening cysteine and the closing phenylalanine or tryptophan.

j_call v_call cdr3_aa
TRBJ1-1 TRBV5-1 ASSLGDRVNTEAF
TRBJ1-1 TRBV19 ASSVRQGNTEAF
TRBJ2-1 TRBV4-1 ASSQDQTSGSRNEQF
TRBJ2-5 TRBV5-1 ASSARDRVAQETQY
TRBJ2-6 TRBV7-3 ASSHGNRFSGANVLT
TRBJ1-3 TRBV9 ASSDTSGNTIY
TRBJ2-2 TRBV19 ASSISRQVKAGELF
TRBJ1-2 TRBV5-1 ASGQGSGYGYT
TRBJ1-5 TRBV6-5 ASSRWKTGNQPQH
TRBJ2-3 TRBV18 ASSPRQGTDTQY
TRBJ1-2 TRBV7-2 ASSFQTYGYT
TRBJ1-2 TRBV5-6 ASTPDRGVNYGYT
TRBJ1-2 TRBV30 AWLDPARAVYYGYT
TRBJ2-7 TRBV20-1 SASLTEQY
TRBJ1-5 TRBV6-1 ASSPDRGGNQPQH
TRBJ1-5 TRBV15 ATSLDRVSNQPQH
TRBJ2-6 TRBV19 ASSLDRVGFGANVLT
TRBJ1-1 TRBV30 AWRRQGTPRNTEAF
TRBJ2-7 TRBV6-5 ATTSSSYEQY
TRBJ2-3 TRBV7-9 ASRGGALSIGDTQY
TRBJ1-1 TRBV19 ASSIIGQGDTEAF
TRBJ2-7 TRBV5-1 ASSLALGQGASQREQY
TRBJ2-3 TRBV4-3 ASSQDLAGTSRDTQY
TRBJ2-7 TRBV4-3 ASSQSQGYEQY
TRBJ2-3 TRBV7-3 ASSSGGTDTQY
TRBJ1-2 TRBV27 ASSLWGKANYGYT
TRBJ2-7 TRBV27 ASSPGYEQY